The rows below give T cell receptor beta chains drawn from one sample of a study of vaccination and CD4 T cells after COVID-19. No antigen is known for these receptors. TCRdb processed the PCR reads anew with MiXCR; each CDR3 protein has one entry. Of about 20,000 distinct CDR3 sequences in the sample, 60% are singletons; the top ten hold about 9.8%. The sequences come from CD4+ T cells from blood, cultured in vitro, collected after SARS-CoV-2 vaccination. These receptors were collected from a human donor who had recovered from COVID-19. The CDR3 runs from the conserved cysteine through the conserved F or W. Fields, in order: D gene, J gene, clone size, V gene, CDR3 DNA, CDR3 protein. The D gene is left open where the match is weak. Expanded clones get a size class; other rows say once, few or many, or leave the size out.

TRBD1	TRBJ1-5	few	TRBV6-2/TRBV6-3	TGTGCCAGCAGCCTAGGGGGCCCCAATCAGCCCCAGCATTTT	CASSLGGPNQPQHF
NA	TRBJ1-2	NA	TRBV7-2	TGTGCCAGCAGCTTAAGTTTACCAGAGCAGTCGTTACGGGCTTTC	CASSLSLPEQSLRAF
TRBD1	TRBJ1-1	few	TRBV19	TGTGCCAGTAGCGACAGGGAATTCACTGAAGCTTTCTTT	CASSDREFTEAFF
NA	TRBJ2-7	few	TRBV6-2/TRBV6-3	TGTGCCAGCAGCTTTTCCGGATCCGGGCAAACCTACGAGCAGTACTTC	CASSFSGSGQTYEQYF
NA	TRBJ1-1	NA	TRBV11-1	TGTGCCAGCAGCTTGCCGGGGAACACTGAAGCTTTCTTT	CASSLPGNTEAFF
NA	TRBJ2-3	NA	TRBV2	TGTGCCAGCAGGAAAACAGGGCTTTCTAGCACAGATACGCAGTATTTT	CASRKTGLSSTDTQYF
NA	TRBJ2-7	NA	TRBV7-2	TGTGCCAGCAGCTTAGACCCAGGGAACTACGAGCAGTACTTC	CASSLDPGNYEQYF
TRBD2	TRBJ2-1	NA	TRBV2	TGTGCCAGCAGCTATGAGCGGGGTTGGGATGAGCAGTTCTTC	CASSYERGWDEQFF
TRBD1	TRBJ1-1	NA	TRBV18	TGTGCCAGCTCACCGGGACAGGGAACTGAAGCTTTCTTT	CASSPGQGTEAFF
NA	TRBJ2-3	once	TRBV23-1	TGCGCCAGCAGTCAATCTCGGGCAGCAGAAAGCACAGATACGCAGTATTTT	CASSQSRAAESTDTQYF
NA	TRBJ1-5	NA	TRBV6-2/TRBV6-3	TGTGCCAGCAGTTGGCGGGGCCTTGGCAATCAGCCCCAGCATTTT	CASSWRGLGNQPQHF
TRBD1	TRBJ1-1	NA	TRBV20-1	TGCAGTGCTACAACAGGGGGCGGTGAAGCTTTCTTT	CSATTGGGEAFF
NA	TRBJ1-1	NA	TRBV20-1	TGCAGTGCTGCAGACCTCGTCACGGAAGCTTTCTTT	CSAADLVTEAFF
NA	TRBJ1-2	NA	TRBV9	TGTGCCAGCAGCGTAGCTGTCGGGGGCGCCCCCAACTATGGCTACACCTTC	CASSVAVGGAPNYGYTF
TRBD1	TRBJ1-3	few	TRBV30	TGTGCCTGGACGGACAGGGGGAGAAACACCATATATTTT	CAWTDRGRNTIYF
NA	TRBJ2-1	NA	TRBV24-1	TGTGCCACCAGTGATTACGGTCCGACAGATTGGGCGCTACCCTACAATGAGCAGTTCTTC	CATSDYGPTDWALPYNEQFF
NA	TRBJ1-2	NA	TRBV7-2	TGTGCCAGCAGCTTGGGGGGCCTAGGGGGGAACTATGGCTACACCTTC	CASSLGGLGGNYGYTF
TRBD1	TRBJ1-5	few	TRBV19	TGTGCCAGTAGTATAGATGACAGGGCCCAGCATTTT	CASSIDDRAQHF
TRBD1	TRBJ2-3	NA	TRBV19	TGTGCCAGTAGTATATTGACAGGGGGCGGGACAGATACGCAGTATTTT	CASSILTGGGTDTQYF
TRBD1	TRBJ2-7	few	TRBV2	TGTGCCAGCAGTCTTGACAGGGGGCTCGCCGAGCAGTACTTC	CASSLDRGLAEQYF
NA	TRBJ1-2	NA	TRBV5-4	TGTGCCAGCAGCGCAAACAAGGATGGCTACACCTTC	CASSANKDGYTF
NA	TRBJ1-4	NA	TRBV7-2	TGTGCCAGCAGCTTACATCCAACTAATGAAAAACTGTTTTTT	CASSLHPTNEKLFF
NA	TRBJ1-2	NA	TRBV20-1	TGCAGTGCTGAGCGCGCGGCCTGGACCTTC	CSAERAAWTF
NA	TRBJ2-7	NA	TRBV6-1	TGTGCCAGCAGTCTCGTTTACGAGCAGTACTTC	CASSLVYEQYF
TRBD2	TRBJ2-3	NA	TRBV24-1	TGTGCCACCAGTGACCGGACTAGCGGGAGAACCTCTAGCACAGATACGCAGTATTTT	CATSDRTSGRTSSTDTQYF
TRBD1	TRBJ1-1	NA	TRBV6-1	TGTGCCAGCAGTAGACAGGGGGCGGACACTGAAGCTTTCTTT	CASSRQGADTEAFF